Listed below are T cell receptor beta chains from one sample, sequenced in a study of blood T cell repertoires in COVID-19. Method: immunoSEQ multiplex PCR; TCRdb's copy keeps in-frame clones and lacks some. The table has some 170,000 clones, 70% to 85% seen once; the top ten hold 15%. Sequenced material: PBMCs or T cells enriched from blood (not recorded which). The receptor set was obtained from a man in his fifties who had recovered from COVID-19. Each CDR3 is given with its conserved first and last residue. The order of the fields is clone size, CDR3 length, V gene, J gene, D gene, CDR3 DNA, CDR3 protein. The D gene is left open where the match is weak. Clone size appears in some rows only: once, few, many, or a class for an expanded clone.

-	15	TRBV5-1	TRBJ1-3	-	TGCGCCAGCAGCTTGGAGGGGAACTCTGGAAACACCATATATTTT	CASSLEGNSGNTIYF
-	13	TRBV2	TRBJ2-4	TRBD1	TGTGCCAGCAGTGGGACAGGGGGTACCATTACGTACTTC	CASSGTGGTITYF
-	13	TRBV9	TRBJ1-3	-	TGTGCCTTGGGGGCAGTGGTTGGAAACACCATATATTTT	CALGAVVGNTIYF
-	15	TRBV7-9	TRBJ2-5	TRBD2	TGTGCCAGCAGCCGCGGGACTAGCAGACAAGAGACCCAGTACTTC	CASSRGTSRQETQYF
-	15	TRBV6-5	TRBJ1-5	TRBD1	TGTGCCAGCGGAACACAGGGGGTTGGCAATCAGCCCCAGCATTTT	CASGTQGVGNQPQHF
-	14	TRBV5-1	TRBJ1-3	TRBD1	TGCGCCAGCAGCTTAACAGGGGACGGAAACACCATATATTTT	CASSLTGDGNTIYF
-	13	TRBV9	TRBJ1-2	TRBD1	TGTGCCAGCAGTCCGACAGGGACCAATGGCTACACCTTC	CASSPTGTNGYTF
-	15	TRBV3-1/TRBV3-2	TRBJ2-5	TRBD2	TGTGCCAGCAGCCAAGGATCTAGCGGCCCAGAGACCCAGTACTTC	CASSQGSSGPETQYF
-	15	TRBV14	TRBJ1-3	-	TGTGCCAGCAGCCGGGCAGGGAACTCTGGAAACACCATATATTTT	CASSRAGNSGNTIYF
-	11	TRBV2	TRBJ2-3	-	TGTGCCGGGGGGAGCACAGATACGCAGTATTTT	CAGGSTDTQYF
-	14	TRBV5-1	TRBJ1-3	-	TGCGCCAGCAGCCGGCCGGACACGGGAAACACCATATATTTT	CASSRPDTGNTIYF
-	13	TRBV5-5	TRBJ1-1	-	TGTGCCAGCAGCTTGCCGTCCTCGAGCGAAGCTTTCTTT	CASSLPSSSEAFF
-	15	TRBV30	TRBJ2-7	TRBD2	TGTGCCTGGAGCGCGGGAGAAGCTGGACACTACGAGCAGTACTTC	CAWSAGEAGHYEQYF
-	13	TRBV5-5	TRBJ1-2	TRBD1	TGTGCCAGCAGCTCGCCGACAGGGGAAGGCTACACCTTC	CASSSPTGEGYTF
-	18	TRBV30	TRBJ1-4	TRBD1	TGTGCCTGGAGTGGAGTACCCGACACAGGGGTTATTAATGAAAAACTGTTTTTT	CAWSGVPDTGVINEKLFF
-	15	TRBV7-8	TRBJ1-6	TRBD1	TGTGCCAGCAGCTTCTCGACAGGGTTTGAATCACCCCTCCACTTT	CASSFSTGFESPLHF
-	19	TRBV4-2	TRBJ2-1	TRBD2	TGTGCCAGCAGCCAAGTAATCATCCATGGCGGGGGGGCCGTAAATGAGCAGTTCTTC	CASSQVIIHGGGAVNEQFF
-	13	TRBV27	TRBJ1-2	TRBD1	TGTGCCAGCAGCAGGGACAGTAACTATGGCTACACCTTC	CASSRDSNYGYTF
few	15	TRBV7-2	TRBJ1-6	TRBD1	TGTGCCAGCAGCTTATCGACAGGGACTAATTCACCCCTCCACTTT	CASSLSTGTNSPLHF
-	14	TRBV5-4	TRBJ1-6	TRBD1	TGTGCCAGCACCAAGGGGGCTCCTGGTTCACCCCTCCACTTT	CASTKGAPGSPLHF
-	16	TRBV15	TRBJ1-3	-	TGTGCCACCAGCAGAATTACAGGGTTGAAAGGAAACACCATATATTTT	CATSRITGLKGNTIYF
-	15	TRBV27	TRBJ2-2	TRBD1	TGTGCCAGCAGTTTTTCAGGGGGCGGGTCCGGGGAGCTGTTTTTT	CASSFSGGGSGELFF
-	15	TRBV5-1	TRBJ1-4	-	TGCGCCAGCAGCTTGGCCCTGCGGACAGATGAAAAACTGTTTTTT	CASSLALRTDEKLFF
-	14	TRBV27	TRBJ2-7	TRBD1	TGTGCCAGCAGTATAAGACAGGGGCCCTACGAGCAGTACTTC	CASSIRQGPYEQYF
-	16	TRBV24-1	TRBJ1-2	TRBD1	TGTGCCACCAGTGACCAGACAGGGGGCGCGAGTGATGGCTACACCTTC	CATSDQTGGASDGYTF
once	17	TRBV30	TRBJ1-6	-	TGTGCCTGGAGTGTAAGAGCCGCCAACTCCTATAATTCACCCCTCCACTTT	CAWSVRAANSYNSPLHF
once	17	TRBV5-1	TRBJ2-3	TRBD2	TGCGCCAGCAGCTTGTACGCTAGCGGGGCTAGCACAGATACGCAGTATTTT	CASSLYASGASTDTQYF
-	14	TRBV19	TRBJ1-2	TRBD1	TGTGCCAGTATTCCAGGACAGGGCCTCTATGGCTACACCTTC	CASIPGQGLYGYTF
-	16	TRBV28	TRBJ1-5	TRBD1	TGTGCCAGCAGCGCCGCCGGACAGGGTTACTATCAGCCCCAGCATTTT	CASSAAGQGYYQPQHF
-	17	TRBV3-1/TRBV3-2	TRBJ1-5	-	TGTGCCAGCAGCCAAGGGGTACCAGGGGAACTCAATCAGCCCCAGCATTTT	CASSQGVPGELNQPQHF
-	14	TRBV19	TRBJ1-1	-	TGTGCCAGTAGTATAGAGGGGCTGAACACTGAAGCTTTCTTT	CASSIEGLNTEAFF
-	15	TRBV28	TRBJ1-2	TRBD1	TGTGCCAGCAGCCGCCCCGGGACAGGGACCTATGGCTACACCTTC	CASSRPGTGTYGYTF
once	16	TRBV18	TRBJ1-2	-	TGTGCCAGCTCACCCGAGACAGCTACACAATTCTATGGCTACACCTTC	CASSPETATQFYGYTF
-	15	TRBV19	TRBJ1-5	-	TGTGCCAGTAGTATCGCGTCCGCGCGAAATCAGCCCCAGCATTTT	CASSIASARNQPQHF
once	15	TRBV6-5	TRBJ1-5	-	TGTGCCAGCACCTTAAGCGAAACCAGCAATCAGCCCCAGCATTTT	CASTLSETSNQPQHF
-	15	TRBV10-3	TRBJ2-2	-	TGTGCCATCAGTGAGTCTGGCTCGAACACCGGGGAGCTGTTTTTT	CAISESGSNTGELFF
-	15	TRBV5-1	TRBJ2-1	TRBD2	TGCGCCAGCAGCCCTGGACTAGCGGTCGACAATGAGCAGTTCTTC	CASSPGLAVDNEQFF
-	15	TRBV5-1	TRBJ2-3	TRBD2	TGCGCCAGCAGCTTGGTTGCGGGGGGGCCGAATACGCAGTATTTT	CASSLVAGGPNTQYF
-	15	TRBV6-5	TRBJ1-2	-	TGTGCCAGCAGCGCCCGGGTAGGAGGCCCATATGGCTACACCTTC	CASSARVGGPYGYTF
many	15	TRBV4-1	TRBJ1-2	-	TGCGCCAGCAGCTCGAGGAACAGGGCGACCTATGGCTACACCTTC	CASSSRNRATYGYTF
once	14	TRBV5-4	TRBJ1-6	TRBD1	TGTGCCAGCAGCGGGACAGGGGACAATTCACCCCTCCACTTT	CASSGTGDNSPLHF
-	14	TRBV19	TRBJ2-2	-	TGTGCCAGTAGTATCAATCCAGGCACCGGGGAGCTGTTTTTT	CASSINPGTGELFF
-	12	TRBV28	TRBJ1-3	-	TGTGCCAGCGGACAGTTTGGAAACACCATATATTTT	CASGQFGNTIYF
-	11	TRBV3-1/TRBV3-2	TRBJ2-1	-	TGTGCCAGCCAGAATCTCAATGAGCAGTTCTTC	CASQNLNEQFF
once	16	TRBV21-1	TRBJ1-2	-	TGTGCCAGCAGCAAAGCAAAGACAGGCGCCAACTATGGCTACACCTTC	CASSKAKTGANYGYTF
-	14	TRBV4-1	TRBJ2-7	-	TGCGCCAGCAGCCCCCGACAGGAGTTCTACGAGCAGTACTTC	CASSPRQEFYEQYF
-	15	TRBV18	TRBJ1-6	TRBD1	TGTGCCAGCTCACCAGGGACAGCCAGTAATTCACCCCTCCACTTT	CASSPGTASNSPLHF
once	17	TRBV10-2	TRBJ2-2	TRBD2	TGCGCCACTCCGCCTAGCGGGGGGCCATCGAACACCGGGGAGCTGTTTTTT	CATPPSGGPSNTGELFF
-	16	TRBV9	TRBJ1-1	TRBD1	TGTGCCAGCAGCGAGAGAACAGGGGGCGGAAACACTGAAGCTTTCTTT	CASSERTGGGNTEAFF
-	14	TRBV6-5	TRBJ2-5	-	TGTGCCAGCAGTTACTCGATGGCCGGGGAGACCCAGTACTTC	CASSYSMAGETQYF
-	13	TRBV18	TRBJ1-2	-	TGTGCCAGCTCACCGGGGCAGGACTATGGCTACACCTTC	CASSPGQDYGYTF
-	15	TRBV6-5	TRBJ1-2	-	TGTGCCAGCTCTAGTGGTTCATTCACTAACTATGGCTACACCTTC	CASSSGSFTNYGYTF
-	14	TRBV19	TRBJ1-5	-	TGTGCCACCCAAGCGGGGGGAAGCAATCAGCCCCAGCATTTT	CATQAGGSNQPQHF
-	17	TRBV6-2/TRBV6-3	TRBJ1-4	-	TGTGCCAGCAGTTACGTGGCAGGGTTCGGGACTAATGAAAAACTGTTTTTT	CASSYVAGFGTNEKLFF
-	11	TRBV30	TRBJ2-7	TRBD1	TGTGCCTGGACGACAGGGCGGGAGCAGTACTTC	CAWTTGREQYF
few	15	TRBV20-1	TRBJ1-6	-	TGCAGTGCTAGTCCCTACGGACAGTATAATTCACCCCTCCACTTT	CSASPYGQYNSPLHF
once	16	TRBV19	TRBJ2-2	TRBD1	TGTGCCAGTATTCGGCGGGGACAGGGATACACCGGGGAGCTGTTTTTT	CASIRRGQGYTGELFF
once	16	TRBV11-1	TRBJ2-2	TRBD1	TGTGCCAGCAGCTTAGTCGGGACAGCGAACACCGGGGAGCTGTTTTTT	CASSLVGTANTGELFF
-	13	TRBV10-1	TRBJ2-1	-	TGCGCCAGCAGTGAGCAGGTCTACAATGAGCAGTTCTTC	CASSEQVYNEQFF